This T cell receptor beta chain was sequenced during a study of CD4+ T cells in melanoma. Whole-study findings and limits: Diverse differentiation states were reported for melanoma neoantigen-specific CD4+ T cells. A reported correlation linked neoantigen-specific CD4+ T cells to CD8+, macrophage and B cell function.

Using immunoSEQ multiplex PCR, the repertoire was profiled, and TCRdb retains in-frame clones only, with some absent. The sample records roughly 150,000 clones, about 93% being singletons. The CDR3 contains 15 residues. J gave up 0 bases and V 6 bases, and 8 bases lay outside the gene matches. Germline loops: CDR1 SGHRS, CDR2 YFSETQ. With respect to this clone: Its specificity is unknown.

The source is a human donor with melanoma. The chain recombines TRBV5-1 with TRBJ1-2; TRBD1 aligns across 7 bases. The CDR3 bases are TGCGCCAGCACCCTAACAGGGGATGCTAACTATGGCTACACCTTC. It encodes CASTLTGDANYGYTF.